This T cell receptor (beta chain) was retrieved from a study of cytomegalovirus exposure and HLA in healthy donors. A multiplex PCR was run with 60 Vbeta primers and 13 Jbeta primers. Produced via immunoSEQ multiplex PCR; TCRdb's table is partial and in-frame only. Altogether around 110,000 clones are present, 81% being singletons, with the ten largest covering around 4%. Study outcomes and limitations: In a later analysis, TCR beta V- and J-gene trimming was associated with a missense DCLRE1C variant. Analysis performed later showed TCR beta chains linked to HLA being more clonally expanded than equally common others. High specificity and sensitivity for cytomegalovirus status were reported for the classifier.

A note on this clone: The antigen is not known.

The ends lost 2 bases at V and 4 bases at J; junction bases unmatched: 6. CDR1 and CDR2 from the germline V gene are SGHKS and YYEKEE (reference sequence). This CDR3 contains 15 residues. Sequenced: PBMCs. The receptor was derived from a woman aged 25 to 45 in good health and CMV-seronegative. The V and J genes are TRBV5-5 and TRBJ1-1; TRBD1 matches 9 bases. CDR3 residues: CASSLTGTGLTEAFF. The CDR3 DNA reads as TGTGCCAGCAGCTTAACCGGGACAGGGCTCACTGAAGCTTTCTTT. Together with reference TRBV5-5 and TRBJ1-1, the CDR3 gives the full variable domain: DAGVTQSPTHLIKTRGQQVTLRCSPISGHKSVSWYQQVLGQGPQFIFQYYEKEERGRGNFPDRFSARQFPNYSSELNVNALLLGDSALYLCASSLTGTGLTEAFFGQGTRLTVV.